The 27 T cell receptor beta chains listed next were all sequenced from one sample in a study of blood T cell repertoires in COVID-19. Sequenced by immunoSEQ multiplex PCR; TCRdb stores in-frame clones only, minus some. The sample shows under 250,000 clones, 70% to 90% of them seen only once. Sequenced sample: peripheral blood. The receptor set was obtained from a man aged 50 to 60 with COVID-19, enrolled during active disease.

The J gene is TRBJ1-4, the V gene TRBV12-3 or TRBV12-4; D unresolved. The CDR3 contains 13 residues. Trimming took off 6 bases at V and 6 bases at J, with 11 bases between the two ends. CDR3: CASSRERDEKLFF. The CDR3 nucleotides are TGTGCCAGCAGCCGGGAAAGGGATGAAAAACTGTTTTTT.

V is TRBV11-2 and J is TRBJ1-6; D remains unclear. From germline, CDR1 is SGHAT and CDR2 FQNNGV. Trimming stripped 5 bases from V and 2 bases from J, with 10 bases between. The CDR3 contains 15 residues. The DNA of the CDR3 is TGTGCCAGCAGCAAGAGGGCAGCCTATAATTCACCCCTCCACTTT. This sequence encodes CASSKRAAYNSPLHF.

The chain joins TRBV5-4 to TRBJ2-2, with a tentative D call TRBD1 (7 bases). The CDR3 sequence is 17 residues long. Trimming pared 0 bases from V and 5 bases from J, leaving 17 bases between. In germline, CDR1 is SGHNT, CDR2 YYREEE (reference sequence). In DNA form, the CDR3 reads TGTGCCAGCAGCTTGGTTCCAACAGGGGCGGGAACCGGGGAGCTGTTTTTT. Translating gives CASSLVPTGAGTGELFF.

The chain employs TRBV7-7 and TRBJ2-5, with 10 nucleotides matching TRBD2. With 7 bases clipped from V and 5 bases from J, the junction kept 4 bases outside the gene matches. Germline V gene data show CDR1 as SSHAT and CDR2 as FNYEAQ (reference sequence). The CDR3 has 13 amino acids. CDR3 protein: CASKKTSGETQYF. CDR3 nucleotides: TGTGCCAGCAAAAAGACTAGCGGGGAGACCCAGTACTTC.

This clone was observed a few times. This chain uses TRBV5-4 with TRBJ1-1; D is perhaps TRBD1 (5 bases). CDR1 and CDR2 from the germline V gene are SGHNT and YYREEE (reference sequence). The CDR3 loop spans 15 amino acids. Trimming stripped 0 bases from V and 0 bases from J, with 9 bases between. The DNA of the CDR3 is TGTGCCAGCAGCTTGGCCGGGGGGATGAACACTGAAGCTTTCTTT. It specifies CASSLAGGMNTEAFF.

The chain carries TRBV2 and TRBJ2-5, with a possible D match to TRBD1 (5 bases). The germline CDR1 and CDR2 sequences are SNHLY and FYNNEI. The CDR3 is made up of 15 amino acids. Trimming took off 7 bases at V and 1 base at J, with 16 bases between the two ends. The CDR3 sequence: CASTTNQGFQETQYF. The DNA of the CDR3 is TGTGCCAGCACTACCAATCAGGGTTTCCAAGAGACCCAGTACTTC.

V is TRBV19 and J is TRBJ1-1, with no clear D. This CDR3 has 17 residues. Germline loops: CDR1 LNHDA, CDR2 SQIVND (reference sequence). Trimming pared 1 base from V and 5 bases from J, leaving 20 bases between. As DNA, the CDR3 is TGTGCCAGTAGTATAGCCCCCTTTGGAGGGCGAGGGACTGAAGCTTTCTTT. Its protein is CASSIAPFGGRGTEAFF.

The gene calls are TRBV24-1 and TRBJ2-5; perhaps TRBD2 as D (5 bases). Germline lookup yields CDR1 KGHDR and CDR2 SFDVKD. Between the trimmed V and J ends, which lost 0 bases and 1 base, there was a span of 11 bases. The CDR3 is 16 residues long. The CDR3 DNA reads as TGTGCCACCAGTGATTTGCTTTTCGGAGGCCAAGAGACCCAGTACTTC. Amino acid sequence: CATSDLLFGGQETQYF.

This chain uses TRBV29-1 with TRBJ2-1; 9 positions match TRBD1. V lost 5 bases and J lost 1; bases outside the gene matches: 3. This CDR3 spans 14 amino acids. Germline V gene lookup returns CDR1 SQVTM and CDR2 ANQGSEA. This CDR3 reads CSVKGTGSYNEQFF. The CDR3 DNA is TGCAGCGTTAAGGGGACAGGGTCCTACAATGAGCAGTTCTTC.

The chain has TRBV28 and TRBJ2-1; weak D call: TRBD2 (5 bases). The CDR3 sequence is 15 residues long. Germline loops: CDR1 MDHEN, CDR2 SYDVKM. Trimming shortened V by 2 bases and J by 2 bases, and 10 bases separated the two germline ends. The CDR3 region is CASSLPLEAYNEQFF. DNA of the CDR3: TGTGCCAGCAGTTTACCACTAGAGGCCTACAATGAGCAGTTCTTC.

The CDR3 DNA reads TGTGCCAGCAGCACGGGACTAGCGGGGGGGATCTACAATGAGCAGTTCTTC. Its translation is CASSTGLAGGIYNEQFF. The rearrangement uses TRBV5-4 and TRBJ2-1, with 16 bases identical to TRBD2. CDR3 length: 17 amino acids. CDR1 is SGHNT and CDR2 is YYREEE in the germline V gene (reference sequence). V was pared by 4 bases and J by 3 bases, with 4 bases of the junction left unmatched.

The V call is TRBV19, the J call TRBJ2-5; no clear D. V gave up 5 bases and J gave up 1 base, with 8 bases separating them. The germline V gene has CDR1 LNHDA and CDR2 SQIVND (reference sequence). The CDR3 has 13 amino acids. CDR3 DNA: TGTGCCAGTAGTCAGGTATTCCAAGAGACCCAGTACTTC. Translation gives CASSQVFQETQYF.

This chain links TRBV19 with TRBJ2-7; D is perhaps TRBD2 (5 bases). There are 14 residues in the CDR3. Germline loops: CDR1 LNHDA, CDR2 SQIVND (reference sequence). V was trimmed by 1 base and J by 2 bases, leaving 9 bases between them. Here the CDR3 reads CASSIGGSPYEQYF. The CDR3 DNA follows: TGTGCCAGTAGTATAGGTGGGAGTCCCTACGAGCAGTACTTC.

This clone occurred once. The chain couples TRBV20-1 to TRBJ2-5; TRBD1 is a possible D gene (6 bases). This CDR3 has 12 amino acids. Germline V CDR1 and CDR2: DFQATT, SNEGSKA (reference sequence). The V gene lost 3 bases and the J gene lost 4 bases, with 9 bases spanning the gap. The DNA of the CDR3 is TGCAGTGCTAGTGTAGGGGGAGAGACCCAGTACTTC. It is translated as CSASVGGETQYF.

The J gene is TRBJ2-2, the V gene TRBV6-5; tentative D call: TRBD2 (6 bases). V gave up 2 bases and J gave up 5 bases, with 15 bases separating them. The CDR3 is 16 residues long. The V gene's germline CDR1 is MNHEY and CDR2 SVGAGI. CDR3 bases: TGTGCCAGCAGTTACGGCGGGACCGCCCGGACCGGGGAGCTGTTTTTT. This sequence encodes CASSYGGTARTGELFF.

The CDR3 coding sequence is TGTGCCAGCAGTTATCCAGGGGGGCCCGTCACCGGGGAGCTGTTTTTT. Translating it yields CASSYPGGPVTGELFF. This chain uses TRBV6-5 with TRBJ2-2; the D gene is possibly TRBD1 (7 bases). Trimming removed 3 bases at V and 4 bases at J, with 15 bases between. This CDR3 spans 16 amino acids. CDR1 and CDR2 from the germline V gene are MNHEY and SVGAGI.

The chain links TRBV14 to TRBJ2-7; no clear D gene. Germline-derived CDR1 and CDR2 are SGHDN and FVKESK. V was cut by 6 bases and J by 3 bases, with 6 bases left in between. The CDR3 contains 11 residues. This CDR3 reads CASSLYYEQYF. The CDR3 region has the DNA TGTGCCAGCAGTCTCTACTACGAGCAGTACTTC.

The chain employs TRBV6-5 and TRBJ1-5; maybe TRBD1 (6 bases). Trimming stripped 7 bases from V and 0 bases from J, with 13 bases between. CDR1 is MNHEY, CDR2 SVGAGI, per germline. The CDR3 contains 15 residues. CDR3 region: CASIQGKDSNQPQHF. The CDR3 DNA sequence: TGTGCCAGCATACAGGGCAAGGATAGCAATCAGCCCCAGCATTTT.

The chain links TRBV15 to TRBJ1-5, with 12 bases fitting TRBD1. There are 16 residues in the CDR3. Germline values: CDR1 LNHNV, CDR2 YYDKDF (reference sequence). J was trimmed by 4 bases and V by 3 bases; bases with no gene match: 4. In nucleotides, the CDR3 is TGTGCCACCAGCAGGCCGGGACAGGGGGCGAATCAGCCCCAGCATTTT. Its translation: CATSRPGQGANQPQHF.

The chain employs TRBV19 and TRBJ1-2, with D maybe TRBD1 (6 bases). Trimming removed 4 bases at V and 4 bases at J, with 10 bases between. Germline CDR1 and CDR2: LNHDA and SQIVND (reference sequence). This CDR3 spans 13 amino acids. The CDR3 loop is CASSNTGIYGYTF. The CDR3 DNA reads as TGTGCCAGTAGTAACACAGGGATCTATGGCTACACCTTC.

This sequence joins TRBV28 and TRBJ1-5; 9 bases are a match to TRBD1. This CDR3 region has 14 residues. Germline V gene data show CDR1 as MDHEN and CDR2 as SYDVKM. With V trimmed by 5 bases and J by 6 bases, 5 bases remained unmatched. CDR3 sequence reads: CASSTQGAGQPQHF. For the CDR3, the DNA is TGTGCCAGCAGTACACAGGGGGCTGGTCAGCCCCAGCATTTT.

The chain is built from TRBV7-2 and TRBJ1-3; 12 bases are shared with TRBD1. This CDR3 region has 15 residues. V lost 4 bases to trimming and J lost 9 bases; unmatched junction nucleotides: 7. The germline V gene has CDR1 SGHTA and CDR2 FQGNSA. Written as DNA, the CDR3 is TGTGCCAGCAGCTCCGCCGGGACAGGGGGCGGCACCATATATTTT. It specifies CASSSAGTGGGTIYF. Supplemented by reference TRBV7-2 and TRBJ1-3, the full variable domain reads GAGVSQSPSNKVTEKGKDVELRCDPISGHTALYWYRQSLGQGLEFLIYFQGNSAPDKSGLPSDRFSAERTGGSVSTLTIQRTQQEDSAVYLCASSSAGTGGGTIYFGEGSWLTVV.

The chain is built from TRBV5-4 and TRBJ2-5, with D possibly matching TRBD1 (6 bases). Germline V gene data show CDR1 as SGHNT and CDR2 as YYREEE (reference sequence). This CDR3 has 15 residues. Trimming shortened V by 3 bases and J by 5 bases, and 17 bases separated the two germline ends. The CDR3 here is CASSSFQFGGETQYF. CDR3 DNA sequence: TGTGCCAGCAGCTCCTTCCAGTTTGGGGGCGAGACCCAGTACTTC.

CDR3 loop: CASSLRGGPETQYF. CDR3 coding DNA: TGTGCCAGCAGCTTGCGCGGCGGGCCGGAGACCCAGTACTTC. This chain uses TRBV5-4 with TRBJ2-5, with D perhaps matching TRBD2 (5 bases). The CDR3 has 14 amino acids. CDR1 SGHNT and CDR2 YYREEE come from the germline V gene (reference sequence). V dropped 1 base and J dropped 5 bases, with 12 bases sitting between them.

This sequence joins TRBV9 and TRBJ2-7; TRBD2 aligns across 12 bases. This CDR3 has 16 amino acids. Germline-derived CDR1 and CDR2 are SGDLS and YYNGEE. The V and J ends lost 3 bases and 0 bases, in that order; junction bases with no gene match: 4. For the CDR3, the DNA is TGTGCCAGCAGCGGGACTAGCGGGGCTAGCTCCTACGAGCAGTACTTC. It codes for CASSGTSGASSYEQYF. The full variable domain, rest sourced from reference TRBV9 and TRBJ2-7, is DSGVTQTPKHLITATGQRVTLRCSPRSGDLSVYWYQQSLDQGLQFLIQYYNGEERAKGNILERFSAQQFPDLHSELNLSSLELGDSALYFCASSGTSGASSYEQYFGPGTRLTVT.

DNA of the CDR3: TGTGCCAGCAGCCCAGGGACAGGAGGTGGAAACACCATATATTTT. This gives the protein CASSPGTGGGNTIYF. The chain joins TRBV7-9 to TRBJ1-3; 8 bases are shared with TRBD1. The CDR3 runs 15 residues. Germline CDR1 is SEHNR and CDR2 is FQNEAQ (reference sequence). V shed 5 bases and J 3 bases; nucleotides not matched to a gene: 6.

CDR3 sequence reads: CASSFGGRLAGGQSGEQYF. The CDR3 DNA is TGTGCCAGCAGCTTTGGCGGGAGGCTAGCGGGAGGACAATCTGGCGAGCAGTACTTC. The chain has TRBV7-3 and TRBJ2-7; TRBD2 aligns across 11 bases. CDR3 size: 19 residues. Germline lookup yields CDR1 SGHTA and CDR2 FQGTGA. V dropped 3 bases and J dropped 6; count of bases not matched to a gene: 19.